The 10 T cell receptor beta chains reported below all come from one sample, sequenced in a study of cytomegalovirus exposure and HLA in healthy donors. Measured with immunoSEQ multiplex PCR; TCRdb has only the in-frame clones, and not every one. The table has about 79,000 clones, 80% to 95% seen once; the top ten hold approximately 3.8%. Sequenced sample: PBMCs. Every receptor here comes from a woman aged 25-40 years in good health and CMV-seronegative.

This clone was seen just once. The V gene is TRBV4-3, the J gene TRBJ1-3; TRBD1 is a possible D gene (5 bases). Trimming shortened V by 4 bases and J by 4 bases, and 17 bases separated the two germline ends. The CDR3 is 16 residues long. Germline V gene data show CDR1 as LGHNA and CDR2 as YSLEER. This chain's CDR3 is CASSPSRAQQGNTIYF. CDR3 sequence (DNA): TGCGCCAGCAGCCCCAGCAGGGCGCAACAGGGAAACACCATATATTTT.

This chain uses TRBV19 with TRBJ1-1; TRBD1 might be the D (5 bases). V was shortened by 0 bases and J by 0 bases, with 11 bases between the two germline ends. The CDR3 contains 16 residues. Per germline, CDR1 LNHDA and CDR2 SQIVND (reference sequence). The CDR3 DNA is TGTGCCAGTAGTATAGATGGGGGGTTAATGAACACTGAAGCTTTCTTT. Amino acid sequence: CASSIDGGLMNTEAFF.

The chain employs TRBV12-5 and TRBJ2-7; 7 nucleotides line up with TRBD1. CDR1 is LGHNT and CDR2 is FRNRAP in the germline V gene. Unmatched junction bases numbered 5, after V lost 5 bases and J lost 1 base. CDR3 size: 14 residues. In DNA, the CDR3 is TGTGCTAGTGGTCCCCCGGACAGGTCCTACGAGCAGTACTTC. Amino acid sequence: CASGPPDRSYEQYF. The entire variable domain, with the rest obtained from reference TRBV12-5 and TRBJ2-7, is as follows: DARVTQTPRHKVTEMGQEVTMRCQPILGHNTVFWYRQTMMQGLELLAYFRNRAPLDDSGMPKDRFSAEMPDATLATLKIQPSEPRDSAVYFCASGPPDRSYEQYFGPGTRLTVT.

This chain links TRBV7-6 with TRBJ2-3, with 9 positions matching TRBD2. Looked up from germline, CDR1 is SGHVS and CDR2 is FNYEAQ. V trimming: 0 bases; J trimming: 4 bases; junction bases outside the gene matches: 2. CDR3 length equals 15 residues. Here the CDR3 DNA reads TGTGCCAGCAGCTTAGCCCCTAGCGGGGCAGATACGCAGTATTTT. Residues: CASSLAPSGADTQYF.

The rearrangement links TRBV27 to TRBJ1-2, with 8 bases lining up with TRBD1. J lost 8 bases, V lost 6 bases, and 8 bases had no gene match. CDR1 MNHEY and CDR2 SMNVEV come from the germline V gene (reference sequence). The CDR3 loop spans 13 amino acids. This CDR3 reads CASRKQGDSGYTF. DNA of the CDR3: TGTGCCAGCAGGAAACAGGGGGACTCCGGCTACACCTTC.

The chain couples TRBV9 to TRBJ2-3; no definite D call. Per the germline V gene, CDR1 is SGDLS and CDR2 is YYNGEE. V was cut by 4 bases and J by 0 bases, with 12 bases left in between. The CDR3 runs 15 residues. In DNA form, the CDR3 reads TGTGCCAGCAGCCCATCGACAACCAGCACAGATACGCAGTATTTT. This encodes CASSPSTTSTDTQYF.

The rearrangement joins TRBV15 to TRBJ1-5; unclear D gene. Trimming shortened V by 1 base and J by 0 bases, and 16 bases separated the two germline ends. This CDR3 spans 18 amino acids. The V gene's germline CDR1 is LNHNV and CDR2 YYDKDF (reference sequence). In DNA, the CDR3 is TGTGCCACCAGCAGAGCTAAAACGGTCAAGTATAGCAATCAGCCCCAGCATTTT. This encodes CATSRAKTVKYSNQPQHF.

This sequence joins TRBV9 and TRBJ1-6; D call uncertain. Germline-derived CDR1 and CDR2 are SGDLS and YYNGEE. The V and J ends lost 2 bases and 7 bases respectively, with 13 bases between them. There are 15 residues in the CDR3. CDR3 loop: CASSVATPGNSPLHF. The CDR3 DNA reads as TGTGCCAGCAGCGTCGCCACTCCGGGGAATTCACCCCTCCACTTT.

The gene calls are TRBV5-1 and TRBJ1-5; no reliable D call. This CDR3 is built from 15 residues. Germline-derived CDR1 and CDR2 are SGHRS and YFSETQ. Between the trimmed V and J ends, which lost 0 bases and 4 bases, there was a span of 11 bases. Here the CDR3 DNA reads TGCGCCAGCAGCTTGGTCTCGGGAGTTAATCAGCCCCAGCATTTT. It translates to CASSLVSGVNQPQHF.

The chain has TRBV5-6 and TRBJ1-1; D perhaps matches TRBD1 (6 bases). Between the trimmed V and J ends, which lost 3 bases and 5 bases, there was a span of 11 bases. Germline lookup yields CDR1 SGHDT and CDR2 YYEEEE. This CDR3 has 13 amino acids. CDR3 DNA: TGTGCCAGCAGCTACAACAGGGTGACTGAAGCTTTCTTT. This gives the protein CASSYNRVTEAFF.